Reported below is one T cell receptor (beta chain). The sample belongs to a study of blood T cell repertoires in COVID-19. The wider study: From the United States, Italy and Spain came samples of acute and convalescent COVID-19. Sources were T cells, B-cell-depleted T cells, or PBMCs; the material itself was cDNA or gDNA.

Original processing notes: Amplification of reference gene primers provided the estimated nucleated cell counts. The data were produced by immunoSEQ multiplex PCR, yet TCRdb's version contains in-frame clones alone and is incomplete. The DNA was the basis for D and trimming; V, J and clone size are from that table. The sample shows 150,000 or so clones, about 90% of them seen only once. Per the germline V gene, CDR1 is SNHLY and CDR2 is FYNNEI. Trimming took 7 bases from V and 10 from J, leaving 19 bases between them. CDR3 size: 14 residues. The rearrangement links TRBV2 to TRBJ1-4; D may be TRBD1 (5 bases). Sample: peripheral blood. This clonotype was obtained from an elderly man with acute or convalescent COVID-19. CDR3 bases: TGTGCCAGCATACTGGACAATCCCTTAGGAAAACTGTTTTTT. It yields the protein CASILDNPLGKLFF.